The clone carrying this TCR beta chain was picked up many times. The data are from a study of beta chain features in type 1 diabetes. CDR1 is SQVTM and CDR2 is ANQGSEA in the germline V gene. The CDR3 is 15 amino acids. V shed 2 bases, J shed 6 bases, and the junction held 3 bases outside the gene matches. Isolated RNA was reverse transcribed in full, so expressed TCRB transcripts were sequenced. Repertoires were generated with immunoSEQ multiplex PCR, while TCRdb's copy carries only in-frame clones and drops some. The sample holds 130,000 to 150,000 clones, 6.9% seen once. What was sequenced was central memory CD4+ T cells from blood. The TCR comes from a woman aged 25 to 45 in good health. The chain links TRBV29-1 to TRBJ2-1, with TRBD2 matching over 14 bases. The CDR3 coding sequence is TGCAGCGTTGAAAGGGGACTAGCGGGAGCCAATGAGCAGTTCTTC. Protein: CSVERGLAGANEQFF.